The T cell receptor beta chain described here comes from a study of T cells after yellow fever vaccination. The table lists this clonotype with a few counts. Its antigen is not identified. Findings and caveats of the study: The secondary response was weaker, and its peak arrived faster, on day 5 versus 15. Booster sampling recovered most clones from primary vaccination (96% CD4, roughly 86% CD8). Abundant clonotypes from the bulk population could contaminate FACS-sorted repertoires.

Per the germline V gene, CDR1 is SQVTM and CDR2 is ANQGSEA. V was cut by 7 bases and J by 2 bases, with 15 bases left in between. This CDR3 comprises 14 residues. The TCR cDNA carried a universal primer site and UMIs from 5'RACE template switching. TCRdb fed the 5' RACE reads into MiXCR, producing one record per CDR3 protein. Of 600,000 to 750,000 distinct CDR3 sequences in the sample, 9% to 15% were seen once. Sequencing used PBMCs, obtained on the day of the yellow fever booster vaccination. The source of this sequence is a man aged 30 to 39 who received the YFV17D yellow fever vaccine. This rearrangement joins TRBV29-1 to TRBJ2-1; the D gene is possibly TRBD1 (6 bases). The CDR3 protein is CSGGPGHPYNEQFF. The CDR3 DNA follows: TGCAGCGGGGGTCCGGGACACCCCTACAATGAGCAGTTCTTC.